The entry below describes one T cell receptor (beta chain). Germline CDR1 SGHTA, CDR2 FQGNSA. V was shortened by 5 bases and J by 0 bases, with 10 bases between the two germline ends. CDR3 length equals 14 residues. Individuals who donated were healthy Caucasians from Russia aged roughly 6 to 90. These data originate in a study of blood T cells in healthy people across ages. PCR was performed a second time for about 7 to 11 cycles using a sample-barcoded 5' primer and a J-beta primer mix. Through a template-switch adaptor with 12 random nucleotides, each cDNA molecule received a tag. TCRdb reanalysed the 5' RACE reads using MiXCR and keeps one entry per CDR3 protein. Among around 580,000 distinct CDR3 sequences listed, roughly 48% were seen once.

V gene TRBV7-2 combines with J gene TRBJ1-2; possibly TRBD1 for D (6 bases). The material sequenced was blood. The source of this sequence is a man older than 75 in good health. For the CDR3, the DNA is TGTGCCAGCAGCCGCGGACAGCCTAACTATGGCTACACCTTC. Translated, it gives CASSRGQPNYGYTF.